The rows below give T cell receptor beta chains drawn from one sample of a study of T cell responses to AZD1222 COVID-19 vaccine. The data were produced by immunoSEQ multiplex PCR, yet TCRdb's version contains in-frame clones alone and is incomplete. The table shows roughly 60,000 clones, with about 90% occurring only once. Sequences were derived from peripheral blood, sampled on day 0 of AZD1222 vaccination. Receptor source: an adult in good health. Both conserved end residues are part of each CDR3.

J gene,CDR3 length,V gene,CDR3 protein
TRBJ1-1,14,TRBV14,CASSQTGYNTEAFF
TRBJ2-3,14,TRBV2,CASSGGIMTDTQYF
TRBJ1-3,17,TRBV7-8,CASSLRGQQQAGNTIYF
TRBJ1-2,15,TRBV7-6,CASSLGGTTNYGYTF
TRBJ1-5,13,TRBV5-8,CASSWDLGAEKHF
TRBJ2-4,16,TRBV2,CASSEPPSWSKNIQYF
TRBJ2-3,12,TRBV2,CASSQSTYTQYF
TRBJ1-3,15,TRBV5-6,CASSPRWSGGNTIYF
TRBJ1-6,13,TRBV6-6,CASSRQGNSPLHF
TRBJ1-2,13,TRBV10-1,CASSRDRNYGYTF
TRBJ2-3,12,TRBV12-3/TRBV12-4,CASSPKADTQYF
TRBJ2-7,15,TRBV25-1,CASSGPGTEAYEQYF
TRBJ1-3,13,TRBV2,CASNRDRVGTIYF
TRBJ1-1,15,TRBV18,CASSPGAGRGTEAFF
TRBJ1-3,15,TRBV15,CATSSRRDSGNTIYF
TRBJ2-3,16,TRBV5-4,CASSLRLAGGVDTQYF
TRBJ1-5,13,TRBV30,CAWSGAQNQPQHF
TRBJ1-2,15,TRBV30,CAWSVLGQGNYGYTF
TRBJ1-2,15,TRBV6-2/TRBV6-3,CASSETGTANYGYTF
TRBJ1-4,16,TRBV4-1,CASSRNPSPTNEKLFF
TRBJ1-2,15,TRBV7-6,CASSEGQGFNYGYTF
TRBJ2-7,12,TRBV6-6,CASAKRSYEQYF
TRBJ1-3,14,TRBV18,CASSGQGPGNTIYF
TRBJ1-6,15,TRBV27,CASSFYRASDSPLHF
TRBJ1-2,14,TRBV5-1,CASSQGQGNYGYTF
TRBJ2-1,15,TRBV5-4,CASSHSFGPGDEQFF
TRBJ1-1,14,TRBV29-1,CSASDRRANVEAFF
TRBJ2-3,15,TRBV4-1,CASSQAVAGGDTQYF
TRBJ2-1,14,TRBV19,CASSAGGGYNEQFF
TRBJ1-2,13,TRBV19,CASSGQILYGYTF
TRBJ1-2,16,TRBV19,CASSRSPGTSNYGYTF
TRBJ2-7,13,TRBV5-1,CASSLRGSYEQYF
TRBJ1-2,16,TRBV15,CATSRGLGTSNYGYTF
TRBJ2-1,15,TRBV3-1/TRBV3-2,CASSQGTSSYNEQFF
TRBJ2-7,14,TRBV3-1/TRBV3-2,CASSQAGTSYEQYF
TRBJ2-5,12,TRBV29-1,CSVFREGETQYF
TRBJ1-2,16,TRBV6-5,CASSYSLADRRGGYTF
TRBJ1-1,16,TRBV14,CASSQDIPWGVTEAFF
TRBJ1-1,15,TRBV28,CASSPPSGQPGEAFF
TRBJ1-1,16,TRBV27,CASSFRRAPSVSEAFF
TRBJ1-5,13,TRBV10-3,CAIRQAPGQPQHF
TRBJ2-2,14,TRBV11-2,CASSLNTVTGELFF
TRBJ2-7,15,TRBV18,CASSPGTSRIYEQYF
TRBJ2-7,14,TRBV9,CASSPRTGKNEQYF
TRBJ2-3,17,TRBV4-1,CASSQGITSGGTDTQYF
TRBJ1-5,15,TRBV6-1,CASSEAWGSHQPQHF
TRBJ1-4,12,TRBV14,CASSHTNEKLFF
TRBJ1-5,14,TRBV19,CASSIEGGEKPQHF
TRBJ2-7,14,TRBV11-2,CASSAQGQVYEQYF